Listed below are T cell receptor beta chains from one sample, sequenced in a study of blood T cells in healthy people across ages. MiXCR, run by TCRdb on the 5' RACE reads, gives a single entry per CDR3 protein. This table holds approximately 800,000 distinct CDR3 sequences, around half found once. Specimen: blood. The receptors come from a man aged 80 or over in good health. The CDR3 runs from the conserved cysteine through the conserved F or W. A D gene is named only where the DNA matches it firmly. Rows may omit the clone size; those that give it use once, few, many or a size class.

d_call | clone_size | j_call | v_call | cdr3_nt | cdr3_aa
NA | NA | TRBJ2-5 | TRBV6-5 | TGTGCCAGCAGGACCCTAGGTCAAGAGACCCAGTACTTC | CASRTLGQETQYF
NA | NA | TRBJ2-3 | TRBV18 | TGTGCCAGCTCAAGGGATGCAGATACGCAGTATTTT | CASSRDADTQYF
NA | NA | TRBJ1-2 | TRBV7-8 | TGTGCCAGCAGCTTACACCCCCGGGACGCTGGCTACACCTTC | CASSLHPRDAGYTF
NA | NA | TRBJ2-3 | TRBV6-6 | TGTGCCAGCATCGACCGAGAGTGGGATACGCAGTATTTT | CASIDREWDTQYF
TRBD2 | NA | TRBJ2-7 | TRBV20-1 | TGCAGTGCTAGAGGGGGGGGGGTCAACGAGCAGTACTTC | CSARGGGVNEQYF
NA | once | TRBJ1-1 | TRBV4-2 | TGTGCCAGCAGCCAAGATATCCCCCGCCCGCCGGCTTTCTTT | CASSQDIPRPPAFF
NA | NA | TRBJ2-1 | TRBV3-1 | TGTGCCAGCAGCAGGACGAACGTTGAGCAGTTCTTC | CASSRTNVEQFF
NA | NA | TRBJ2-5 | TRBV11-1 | TGTGCCAGCAGCTTCGGCGGGGAGGAAGAGACCCAGTACTTC | CASSFGGEEETQYF
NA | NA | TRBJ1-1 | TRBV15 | TGTGCCACCAGCAGAGATAGGGTGAACACTGAAGCTTTCTTT | CATSRDRVNTEAFF
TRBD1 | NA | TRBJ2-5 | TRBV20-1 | TGCAGTGCTAGAGATGGGGGACAGGGTCGTCGCCAAGAGACCCAGTACTTC | CSARDGGQGRRQETQYF
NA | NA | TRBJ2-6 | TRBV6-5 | TGTGCCAGCAGTAAACATCTGACCTCTGGGGCCAACGTCCTGACTTTC | CASSKHLTSGANVLTF
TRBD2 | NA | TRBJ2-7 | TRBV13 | TGTGCCAGCAGCGTTAGCGGGAGGATGGCCTACGAGCAGTACTTC | CASSVSGRMAYEQYF
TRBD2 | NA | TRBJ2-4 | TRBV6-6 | TGTGCCAGCACCGGGACTAGCGGGACCCTAGCCAAAAACATTCAGTACTTC | CASTGTSGTLAKNIQYF
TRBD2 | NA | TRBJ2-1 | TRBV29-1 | TGCAGCGTTGAAACGACTAGCGGGAGGAGAGGAGAGCAGTTCTTC | CSVETTSGRRGEQFF
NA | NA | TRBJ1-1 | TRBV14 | TGTGCCAGCAGAAATCGGGTTTTCACTGAAGCTTTCTTT | CASRNRVFTEAFF
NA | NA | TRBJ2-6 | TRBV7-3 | TGTGCCAGCAGTCTTCTGGGGGAGCGCTCTGGGGCCAACGTCCTGACTTTC | CASSLLGERSGANVLTF
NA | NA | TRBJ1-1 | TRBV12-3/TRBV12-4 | TGTGCCAGCAGTTTGTGGGGTGGGAACACTGAAGCTTTCTTT | CASSLWGGNTEAFF
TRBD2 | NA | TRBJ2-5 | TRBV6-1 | TGTGCCACAGCAGCGGGGCGGGGTGAGACCCAGTACTTC | CATAAGRGETQYF
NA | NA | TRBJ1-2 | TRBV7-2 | TGTGCCAGCAGTCGGGACCGCCTCATGTCGGGAGGCTACACCTTC | CASSRDRLMSGGYTF
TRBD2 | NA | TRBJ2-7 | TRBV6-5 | TGTGCCAGCAGTTTACTAGCGCAAGTTTACAATGAGCAGTACTTC | CASSLLAQVYNEQYF
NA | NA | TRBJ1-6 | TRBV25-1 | TGTGCCAGCAGTGGTATCAGGGACTCACCCCTCCACTTT | CASSGIRDSPLHF
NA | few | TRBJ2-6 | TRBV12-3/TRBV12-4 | TGTGCCAGCAGCCCCGGGGGCCTTGGGGCCAACGTCCTGACTTTC | CASSPGGLGANVLTF
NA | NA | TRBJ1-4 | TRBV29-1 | TGCAGCGTTGGGACAGACGGAACTAATGAAAAACTGTTTTTT | CSVGTDGTNEKLFF
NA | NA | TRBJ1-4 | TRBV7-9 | TGTGCCAGCAGCCCCATGCCAATTAATGAAAAACTGTTTTTT | CASSPMPINEKLFF
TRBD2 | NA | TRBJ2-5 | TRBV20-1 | TGCAGTGCTAGCCCCCATAGGAGCGGGAGGAGCCAAGAGACCCAGTACTTC | CSASPHRSGRSQETQYF
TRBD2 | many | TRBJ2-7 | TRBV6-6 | TGTGCCAGCAGTTACGGTAGGGCTAGCGGGAGGGATGAGCAGTACTTC | CASSYGRASGRDEQYF
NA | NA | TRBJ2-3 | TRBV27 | TGTGCCAGCAGTGTTTCTCGCACAGATACGCAGTATTTT | CASSVSRTDTQYF